This passage covers 17 T cell receptor beta chains from one sample sequenced in a study of T cell responses to AZD1222 COVID-19 vaccine (dated by TCRdb to 2020 to 2022). The library was produced with the immunoSEQ multiplex PCR assay. The immuneACCESS repertoire file appears here via TCRdb, limited to in-frame rearrangements. These files lack a portion of the clones; in checked studies, under half of the deficit traces to unresolved V genes, and the cause of the others is not known. The sample has more than 150,000 clones on record, 94% of them singletons. Roughly 10% of the sample is held by the ten biggest clonotypes. The time point label here, explained by the study, means: baseline before first vaccination. Sequenced material: peripheral blood, taken on day 0 of AZD1222 vaccination. These TCRs come from an adult in good health.

The count of this clone is one. The V and J genes are TRBV18 and TRBJ2-1, with D hard to call. Germline CDR1 reads KGHSH; CDR2 reads LQKENI. The CDR3 sequence is 15 residues long. V lost 2 bases and J 9 bases, leaving 17 bases between the germline ends. The CDR3 bases are TGTGCCAGCTCACCAGGCGGTCGTTCAGGCTTTGAGCAGTTCTTC. This gives the protein CASSPGGRSGFEQFF.

CDR3 loop: CASSQEGYNQPQHF. CDR3 bases: TGCGCCAGCAGCCAAGAGGGGTACAATCAGCCCCAGCATTTT. The chain has TRBV4-1 and TRBJ1-5, with no clear D. Trimming took 0 bases from V and 3 from J, leaving 6 bases between them. The CDR3 runs to 14 residues. Germline CDR1 MGHRA, CDR2 YSYEKL.

For the CDR3, the DNA is TGTGCTAGTGGACCGATGAACACTGAAGCTTTCTTT. Amino acid sequence: CASGPMNTEAFF. The chain carries TRBV12-5 and TRBJ1-1; D unresolved. Germline-derived CDR1 and CDR2 are LGHNT and FRNRAP. Trimming took off 6 bases at V and 0 bases at J, with 5 bases between the two ends. The CDR3 is 12 residues long.

The chain recombines TRBV9 with TRBJ2-4; 7 positions match TRBD1. With V trimmed by 0 bases and J by 6 bases, 0 bases remained unmatched. CDR1 SGDLS and CDR2 YYNGEE come from the germline V gene. This CDR3 is 13 amino acids long. Here the CDR3 reads CASSVGDRNIQYF. DNA for the CDR3: TGTGCCAGCAGCGTAGGGGACAGAAACATTCAGTACTTC.

This chain links TRBV4-2 with TRBJ2-7; tentative D call: TRBD2 (7 bases). CDR3 length: 14 amino acids. V lost 11 bases and J 2 bases, leaving 19 bases between the germline ends. Germline values: CDR1 LGHNA, CDR2 YNFKEQ. The CDR3 sequence: CASTRGGEPYEQYF. CDR3 nucleotide sequence: TGTGCCTCGACCAGGGGAGGGGAACCCTACGAGCAGTACTTC.

The chain combines TRBV19 with TRBJ2-7; a weak D match, TRBD2 (5 bases). The V gene lost 7 bases and the J gene lost 5 bases, with 15 bases spanning the gap. Germline V CDR1 and CDR2: LNHDA, SQIVND (reference sequence). The CDR3 covers 13 residues. The CDR3 nucleotides read TGTGCCAGTACGGACTTTCAAGGCCACGAGCAGTACTTC. The encoded protein is CASTDFQGHEQYF.

The chain is built from TRBV6-6 and TRBJ2-3; 7 bases map to TRBD2. Trimming removed 5 bases from V and 0 bases from J; junction bases left unmatched: 14. Germline assignment: CDR1 MNHNY and CDR2 SVGAGI (reference sequence). This CDR3 is built from 18 residues. The CDR3 here is CASSHIHGLESSTDTQYF. The CDR3 bases are TGTGCCAGCAGTCACATTCACGGACTAGAGTCTAGCACAGATACGCAGTATTTT.

The J gene is TRBJ2-3, the V gene TRBV3-1 (or the pseudogene TRBV3-2); 15 positions match TRBD2. Losses at the gene ends were 8 bases for V and 5 bases for J; bases not matched to a gene: 5. The V gene's germline CDR1 is LGHDT and CDR2 YNNKEL (reference sequence). This CDR3 contains 15 residues. The CDR3 sequence is CASGLAGGPRDTQYF. In DNA form, the CDR3 reads TGTGCCAGCGGACTAGCGGGAGGGCCGCGAGATACGCAGTATTTT.

The chain links TRBV27 to TRBJ2-7, with D tentatively TRBD1 (6 bases). Germline V gene sequence: CDR1 MNHEY, CDR2 SMNVEV (reference sequence). The CDR3 totals 14 residues. Trimming removed 1 base from V and 2 bases from J, with 9 bases in between. CDR3 protein: CASSLFQGPYEQYF. The CDR3 nucleotides are TGTGCCAGCAGTTTATTTCAGGGGCCCTACGAGCAGTACTTC.

This chain connects TRBV11-1 to TRBJ1-3; D gene ambiguous. Germline V CDR1 and CDR2: SGHAT, FQDESV (reference sequence). V dropped 2 bases and J dropped 0 bases, with 5 bases sitting between them. The CDR3 totals 14 residues. For the CDR3, the DNA is TGTGCCAGCAGCTTATCCGACTCTGGAAACACCATATATTTT. Translating gives CASSLSDSGNTIYF.

The chain recombines TRBV7-6 with TRBJ2-1, with 10 nucleotides matching TRBD2. Unmatched junction bases numbered 4, after V lost 3 bases and J lost 8 bases. This CDR3 is 14 amino acids long. Germline CDR1 and CDR2: SGHVS and FNYEAQ. The CDR3 here is CASSLASGSHEQFF. CDR3 sequence (DNA): TGTGCCAGCAGCTTGGCTAGCGGGAGCCATGAGCAGTTCTTC.

This chain uses TRBV28 with TRBJ1-2; maybe TRBD1 (5 bases). V was shortened by 2 bases and J by 7 bases, with 8 bases between the two germline ends. The germline V gene has CDR1 MDHEN and CDR2 SYDVKM. The CDR3 spans 12 residues. The CDR3 DNA reads TGTGCCAGCAGTTTAGGCAGGGTTGGCTACACCTTC. It translates to CASSLGRVGYTF.

The chain has TRBV4-3 and TRBJ2-1; D call uncertain. Looked up from germline, CDR1 is LGHNA and CDR2 is YSLEER. The CDR3 loop spans 14 amino acids. V was cut by 0 bases and J by 8 bases, with 11 bases left in between. Here the CDR3 reads CASSQDTAVHEQFF. DNA of the CDR3: TGCGCCAGCAGCCAAGATACGGCGGTCCATGAGCAGTTCTTC.

The V and J genes are TRBV28 and TRBJ2-5; 10 nucleotides agree with TRBD2. Germline V CDR1 and CDR2: MDHEN, SYDVKM. The ends lost 3 bases at V and 5 bases at J; junction bases unmatched: 6. The CDR3 loop spans 15 amino acids. The CDR3 nucleotides read TGTGCCAGCAGTTTTCTAGCGGGAGTAGGGGAGACCCAGTACTTC. This translates into CASSFLAGVGETQYF.

This chain links TRBV19 with TRBJ1-5; no clear D. CDR1 is LNHDA, CDR2 SQIVND, per germline (reference sequence). With 5 bases removed from V and 5 bases from J, the gap between germline ends came to 10 bases. The CDR3 spans 13 residues. The CDR3 nucleotides read TGTGCCAGTAGTTACGGGATGTATCAGCCCCAGCATTTT. Encoded protein: CASSYGMYQPQHF.

The chain recombines TRBV5-4 with TRBJ2-7; possibly TRBD1 or TRBD2 for D (5 bases each). Trimming left V 3 bases short and J 4 bases short, with 17 bases between. Germline CDR1 reads SGHNT; CDR2 reads YYREEE (reference sequence). The CDR3 contains 15 residues. The CDR3 DNA is TGTGCCAGCAGCTGGAATGTGGGGGTTGGGTACGAGCAGTACTTC. It translates to CASSWNVGVGYEQYF.

The chain recombines TRBV30 with TRBJ2-5; tentatively, D is TRBD1 (6 bases). Trimming removed 5 bases from V and 5 bases from J, with 18 bases in between. CDR1 and CDR2 (germline): GTSNPN, SVGIG (reference sequence). The CDR3 totals 14 residues. The CDR3, as DNA: TGTGCCTGGGACCGGACAGTCAAAGAGGAGACCCAGTACTTC. Its protein is CAWDRTVKEETQYF.